This TCR beta chain is from a study of TIL therapy for anti-PD-1-resistant metastatic lung cancer. Across the study: Median tumor PD-L1 proportion score was 5.5% to 6.5%. Regarding the study as a whole: The baseline peripheral repertoire was partially replaced by infused TIL clonotypes that later decayed.

The sample's time point: pre-treatment sample, taken before nivolumab and TIL therapy. Stage 4 NSCLC adults joined between late 2017 and January 2020. A word on this clone: Its antigen is still unknown.

Trimming took 6 bases from V and 1 from J; bases not matched to a gene: 12. The CDR3 has 16 amino acids. Looked up from germline, CDR1 is MNHEY and CDR2 is SMNVEV (reference sequence). The immunoSEQ assay was v3. Each library reached 1.9 million or so read pairs, or about 4.5-6.5 million at deep level. Measured with immunoSEQ multiplex PCR; TCRdb has only the in-frame clones, and not every one. The sample holds some 60,000 clones, 73% seen once. The sequencing here drew on blood, taken at baseline. The rearrangement uses TRBV27 and TRBJ2-7, with 7 bases identical to TRBD1. This TCR was sampled from a person aged 30 to 80 with non-small cell lung cancer. The DNA of the CDR3 is TGTGCCAGCAGCCTTTTCGGGACAGTGGGTTCCTACGAGCAGTACTTC. It is translated as CASSLFGTVGSYEQYF.